This section outlines one T cell receptor (beta chain) sequence together with its context. What antigen it recognizes has not been identified. The input lacks base qualities; no much larger clone sits a single base away. This sample is part of a study of breast tumors, draining lymph nodes, adjacent tissues (TCRdb year 2016). Some background on the complete study: TCR beta repertoires were compared across tumor, adjacent nontumor tissue and axillary lymph nodes obtained from breast cancer patients. The study was designed to assess the relationships and possible T-cell exchange between tumor, surrounding tissue and draining lymph node repertoires in human breast cancer. The study at large found these results: Tumor T-cell repertoires showed less diversity than lymph node repertoires and more diversity than nontumor tissue repertoires, and tumor T-cell repertoires showed preferential V and J gene usage. Tumor and nontumor tissue repertoires were significantly more similar in luminal-like than in basal-like breast cancer. The data were judged consistent with most tumor T cells deriving from the lymph node and then expanding within tumor tissue. The conclusion that tumor T cells originate in lymph nodes was framed as consistent with a hypothesis rather than directly demonstrated.

The lymph node samples were taken from the axillary draining lymph nodes of breast cancer patients. The CDR3 starts with the cysteine, ends with the phenylalanine, and has 13 residues. The sequence is cut down to CDR3 DNA, 39 bases in frame from base 1. The trim is 3 bases for V and 13 bases for J, with a gap of 16 bases between the germline ends. The germline V gene sets CDR1 to MGHDK and CDR2 to SYGVNS. Data came from an Illumina HiSeq 2000. TCR beta chain libraries were generated by multiplex PCR amplification. The amplified TCR beta chain products were analyzed by high-throughput sequencing. TCRdb reworked the public reads: Q25 trimming with fastp, MiXCR clone assembly, productive beta chains retained. Here each entry gathers all rows of one CDR3 protein and keeps the most common genes and DNA. In this sample the table shows around 290,000 distinct CDR3 sequences, under 35% of which occur a single time. The leading ten clones occupy more than 1% of the sample.

This sequence uses TRBV25-1 and TRBJ2-1; a tentative D match to TRBD2 spans 5 bases. The sequenced material came from axillary lymph node tissue. The TCR originated in a female donor with breast cancer. Some clones in this sample may be carry-over from other donors' samples. The CDR3 sequence is CASSEAPWETQFF. The DNA sequence is TGTGCCAGCAGTGAGGCCCCCTGGGAGACCCAGTTCTTC.